This TCR beta chain was recovered during a study of blood T cell repertoires in COVID-19. As for the study in general: The samples span acute and convalescent COVID-19 from the United States, Italy and Spain. The cDNA or gDNA used as material had been derived from T cells, B-cell-depleted T cells, or PBMCs.

Methods used by the authors: How many nucleated cells were present was estimated from reference gene primer amplification. Method: immunoSEQ multiplex PCR; TCRdb's copy keeps in-frame clones and lacks some. That table gives V, J and clone size, and the DNA gave D and trimming. The data hold around 97,000 clones, with more than 70% observed a single time. The CDR3 is 14 amino acids. V shed 5 bases and J shed 0 bases, with 10 bases lying between them. Germline assignment: CDR1 MNHNY and CDR2 SVGAGI (reference sequence). The gene calls are TRBV6-6 and TRBJ1-1, with D possibly matching TRBD1 (5 bases). The sequence derives from a human donor in a cohort sampled during active COVID-19. The sequenced material came from peripheral blood. The CDR3 nucleotides read TGTGCCAGCAGTGGGGCAGGGATGAACACTGAAGCTTTCTTT. This encodes CASSGAGMNTEAFF.